This T cell receptor beta chain originates from a study of a mutant IDH1 vaccine in newly diagnosed glioma. Study details: Vaccination began 4-6 weeks post radiotherapy alone, or with temozolomide cycles. Regarding the study as a whole: Approximately 93% of patients showed vaccine-induced immune responses across multiple MHC alleles.

With regard to this clone: Its cognate antigen is unknown.

Generated by immunoSEQ multiplex PCR, the TCRdb table keeps only in-frame clones and is missing some. The sample contains tens of thousands of clones, around 80% of which appear only once. In germline, CDR1 is SGHRS, CDR2 YFSETQ. The CDR3 runs to 14 residues. Trimming cost V 4 bases and J 0 bases, with 11 bases left between them. Described time point: week 35, safety follow-up. Doses consisted of 300 ug of mutant IDH1 20-mer peptide each, paired with topical imiquimod. New WHO grade 3 or 4 astrocytomas that were IDH1-mutant and ATRX-lost occurred in the donors. This receptor was taken from a man aged 40-49 years with glioma. Some clones in this sample may be carry-over from other donors' samples. The chain combines TRBV5-1 with TRBJ2-7, with D perhaps matching TRBD1 (6 bases). The material was PBMCs, obtained from a glioma patient whose treatment included an IDH1 peptide vaccine. CDR3 nucleotide sequence: TGCGCCAGCAGCGTGACAGGTACCTCCTACGAGCAGTACTTC. This codes for CASSVTGTSYEQYF.